The 2 T cell receptor beta chains below were found in one sample sequenced in a study of memory B cells and T cells in multiple sclerosis (dated by TCRdb to the late 2010s). Library construction relied on the immunoSEQ multiplex PCR assay. What TCRdb holds here is the immuneACCESS table cut down to in-frame rearrangements. Part of the clones is not present; checked against another copy, under half of the missing clones reflect an unresolved V gene, and the others are unexplained. For this sample the table gives fewer than 40,000 clones, of which 86% were detected only once. Less than 3.5% of the sample is in the top ten clones. After stimulus-free culture of CFSE-labeled PBMCs, the autoproliferating (CFSEdim) and non-proliferating (CFSEhi) T cell fractions were sequenced separately. A total of 40 million to 60 million CFSE-labeled PBMCs were cultured for less than 8 days without stimulus, and replicate wells were then pooled.

Their antigens remain unidentified. Sequencing was performed on PBMCs from blood kept in culture. All receptors come from a human donor with multiple sclerosis.

The J gene is TRBJ1-1, the V gene TRBV5-1, with unresolved D. The CDR3 extends over 14 amino acids. V dropped 0 bases and J dropped 1 base, with 7 bases sitting between them. Germline V gene sequence: CDR1 SGHRS, CDR2 YFSETQ. The CDR3 here is CASSLVPGNTEAFF. Written as DNA, the CDR3 is TGCGCCAGCAGCTTGGTACCCGGGAACACTGAAGCTTTCTTT.

V gene TRBV9 combines with J gene TRBJ1-4, with a weak D call TRBD1 (5 bases). V was clipped by 4 bases and J by 0 bases, with 10 bases between them. Germline CDR1 reads SGDLS; CDR2 reads YYNGEE. The CDR3 consists of 15 residues. The CDR3 protein is CASSPGRATNEKLFF. The CDR3 DNA reads TGTGCCAGCAGCCCGGGACGGGCAACTAATGAAAAACTGTTTTTT.